A single T cell receptor (beta chain) is shown here with its context. The antigen it recognizes is unknown. No much larger clone exists at a distance of one base, and base qualities are not known. Taken from the germline V gene, the CDR1 and CDR2 loops are MNHEY and SVGEGT. From cysteine to phenylalanine, the CDR3 is 17 amino acids long. The retained sequence is limited to the CDR3, 51 bases, with the frame set at the first base. The V and J ends are trimmed by 3 bases and 4 bases, leaving 19 bases between them. The data were obtained in a study of blood T cell repertoires in COVID-19 (dated by TCRdb to 2020 to 2022). Regarding the research as a whole: The collaborator samples originated in the United States, Italy and Spain and spanned the acute and convalescent phases of COVID-19. The repertoires were released in a freely available public database intended as a resource for research on the immune response to SARS-CoV-2. The dataset comprised deeply sampled blood TCRbeta repertoires from subjects exposed to, actively infected with, or recovered from COVID-19. Samples were obtained from the ongoing ImmuneRACE study (first 160 participants) and from 1,254 subjects provided by 6 global collaborators. The material from the prospective study consisted of cDNA or gDNA derived from T cells, B-cell-depleted T cells, or PBMCs. A de-identified subject ID, COVID-19 status, age in years and sex were almost always included in the sample metadata. HLA class I and class II types, where available, came from metadata supplied by the sample provider rather than from assay-based typing.

One collaborating source in Seattle enrolled patients while the patients were actively infected and followed the patients over time throughout the course of disease. The collaborating institutions used their own protocols to collect whole blood in K2EDTA tubes. For TCRbeta analysis, collaborators shipped samples in one of three forms: frozen whole blood, isolated PBMCs, or DNA extracted from either of those sample types. The immunoSEQ Assay, a bias-controlled multiplex PCR, was used to amplify TCRbeta CDR3 regions from genomic DNA. Processing in the source paper ran as follows. Within the assay, amplification of reference gene primers was used to estimate how many nucleated cells each sample contained. To quantify the absolute abundance of each unique TCRbeta CDR3 rearrangement, sequence reads were collapsed and filtered. For each sample, productive Simpson clonality was calculated as the square root of Simpson's diversity index across productive rearrangements. Sourced from immuneACCESS, this table was stored by TCRdb with only in-frame sequences that have V and J called. A share of the clones is absent; for the studies checked, an unresolved V gene accounts for under half, and the remainder has no known explanation. For V, J and clone size, that table is used; D and trimming come from the DNA. Present in this sample are about 210,000 clones, around 86% of which were seen just once. The ten largest clonotypes hold approximately 5.2% of the sample.

Study-wide conclusions, independent of this receptor: Clinical and demographic metadata were provided uncurated, with the amount varying by source and participant.

Here the chain combines TRBV6-2 or TRBV6-3 and TRBJ2-1; tentative D gene TRBD2, with 7 bases matching. Specimen: peripheral blood. The receptor was isolated from a woman aged 70 to 79 with COVID-19, enrolled during active disease. The encoded CDR3 is CASSYGGLADRYNEQFF. The sequence in DNA is TGTGCCAGCAGTTATGGGGGGCTAGCGGATCGTTACAATGAGCAGTTCTTC.